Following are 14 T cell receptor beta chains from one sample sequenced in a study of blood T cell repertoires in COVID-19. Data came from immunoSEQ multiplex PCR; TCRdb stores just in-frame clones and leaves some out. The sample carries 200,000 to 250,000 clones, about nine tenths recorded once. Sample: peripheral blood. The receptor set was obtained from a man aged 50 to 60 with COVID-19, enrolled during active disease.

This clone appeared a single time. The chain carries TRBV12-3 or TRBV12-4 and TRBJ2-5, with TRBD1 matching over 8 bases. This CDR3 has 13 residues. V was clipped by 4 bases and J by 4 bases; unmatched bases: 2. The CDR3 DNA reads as TGTGCCAGCAGTTCCGGACAGGGAGAGACCCAGTACTTC. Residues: CASSSGQGETQYF.

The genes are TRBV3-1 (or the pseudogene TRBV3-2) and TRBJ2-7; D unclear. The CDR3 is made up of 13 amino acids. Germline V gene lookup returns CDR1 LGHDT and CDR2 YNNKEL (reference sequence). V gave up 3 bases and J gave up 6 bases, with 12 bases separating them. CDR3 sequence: CASSQSTSGEQYF. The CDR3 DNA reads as TGTGCCAGCAGCCAGTCAACATCGGGCGAGCAGTACTTC.

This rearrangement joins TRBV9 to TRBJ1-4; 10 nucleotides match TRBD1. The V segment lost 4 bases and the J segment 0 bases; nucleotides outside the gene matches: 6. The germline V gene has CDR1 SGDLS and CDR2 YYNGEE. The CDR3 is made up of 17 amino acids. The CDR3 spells CASSTKTGGSTNEKLFF. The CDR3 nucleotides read TGTGCCAGCAGCACAAAGACAGGGGGCTCAACTAATGAAAAACTGTTTTTT.

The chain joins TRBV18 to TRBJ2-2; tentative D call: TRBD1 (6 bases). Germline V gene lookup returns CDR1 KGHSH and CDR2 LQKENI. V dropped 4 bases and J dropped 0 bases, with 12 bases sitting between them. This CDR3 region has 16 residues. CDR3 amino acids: CASSRDKNANTGELFF. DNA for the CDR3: TGTGCCAGCTCACGGGACAAAAACGCGAACACCGGGGAGCTGTTTTTT.

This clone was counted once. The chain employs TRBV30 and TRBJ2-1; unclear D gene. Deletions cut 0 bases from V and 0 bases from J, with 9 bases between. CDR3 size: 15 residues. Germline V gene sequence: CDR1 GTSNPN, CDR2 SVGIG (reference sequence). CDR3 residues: CAWSVRVSSYNEQFF. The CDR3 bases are TGTGCCTGGAGTGTACGGGTTAGCTCCTACAATGAGCAGTTCTTC.

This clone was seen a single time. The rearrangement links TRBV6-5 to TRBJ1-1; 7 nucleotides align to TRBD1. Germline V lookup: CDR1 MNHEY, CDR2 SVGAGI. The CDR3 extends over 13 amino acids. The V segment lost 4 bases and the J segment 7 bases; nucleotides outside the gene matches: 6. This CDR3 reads CASSLDRVFEAFF. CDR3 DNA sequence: TGTGCCAGCAGTTTAGACAGGGTATTTGAAGCTTTCTTT.

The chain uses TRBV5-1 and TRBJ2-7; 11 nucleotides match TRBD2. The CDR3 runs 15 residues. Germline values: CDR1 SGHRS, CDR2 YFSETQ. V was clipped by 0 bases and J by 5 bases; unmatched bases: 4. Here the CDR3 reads CASSLVASGRNEQYF. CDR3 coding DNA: TGCGCCAGCAGCTTGGTGGCTAGCGGGAGGAACGAGCAGTACTTC.

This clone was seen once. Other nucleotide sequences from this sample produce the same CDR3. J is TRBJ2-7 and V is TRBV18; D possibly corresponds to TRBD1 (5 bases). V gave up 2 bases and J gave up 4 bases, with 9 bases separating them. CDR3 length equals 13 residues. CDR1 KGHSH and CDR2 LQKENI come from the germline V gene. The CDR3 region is CASSPSQGYEQYF. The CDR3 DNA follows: TGTGCCAGCTCACCAAGTCAGGGTTACGAGCAGTACTTC.

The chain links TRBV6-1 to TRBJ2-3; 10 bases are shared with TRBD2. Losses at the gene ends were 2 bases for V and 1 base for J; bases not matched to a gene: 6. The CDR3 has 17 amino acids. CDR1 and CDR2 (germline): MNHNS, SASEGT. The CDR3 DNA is TGTGCCAGCAGTGAAAGCCCAAGCGGGAGGGGCACAGATACGCAGTATTTT. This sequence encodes CASSESPSGRGTDTQYF.

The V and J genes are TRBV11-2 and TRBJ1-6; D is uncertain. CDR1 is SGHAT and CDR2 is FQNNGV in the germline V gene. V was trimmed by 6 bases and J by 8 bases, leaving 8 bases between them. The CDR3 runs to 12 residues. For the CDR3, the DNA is TGTGCCAGCAGTCTTCCGGATTCACCCCTCCACTTT. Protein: CASSLPDSPLHF.

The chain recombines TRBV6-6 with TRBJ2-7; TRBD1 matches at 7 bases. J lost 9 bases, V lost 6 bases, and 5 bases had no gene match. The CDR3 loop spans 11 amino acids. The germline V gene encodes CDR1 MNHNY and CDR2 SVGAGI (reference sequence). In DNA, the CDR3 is TGTGCCAGCAGCCATCCAGGGGGGCAGTACTTC. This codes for CASSHPGGQYF.

The CDR3 nucleotides are TGTGCCTGGATTGGGACAGGGGGAAACACTGAAGCTTTCTTT. Its translation is CAWIGTGGNTEAFF. V and J are TRBV30 and TRBJ1-1, with TRBD1 matching over 11 bases. This CDR3 is 14 amino acids long. With V trimmed by 4 bases and J by 2 bases, 3 bases remained unmatched. Germline values: CDR1 GTSNPN, CDR2 SVGIG (reference sequence).

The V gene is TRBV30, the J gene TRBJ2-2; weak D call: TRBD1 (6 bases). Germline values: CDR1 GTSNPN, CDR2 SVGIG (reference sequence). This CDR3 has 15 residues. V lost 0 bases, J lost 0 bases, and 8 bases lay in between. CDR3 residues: CAWSVTGSNTGELFF. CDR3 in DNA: TGTGCCTGGAGTGTGACAGGATCGAACACCGGGGAGCTGTTTTTT.

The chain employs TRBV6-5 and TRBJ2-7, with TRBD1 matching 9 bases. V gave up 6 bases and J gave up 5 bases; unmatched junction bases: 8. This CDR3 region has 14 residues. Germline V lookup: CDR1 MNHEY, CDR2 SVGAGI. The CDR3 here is CASRTGGSADEQYF. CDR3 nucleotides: TGTGCCAGCAGGACAGGGGGTAGTGCAGACGAGCAGTACTTC.